These T cell receptor beta chains were read from a single sample in a study of T-cell reconstitution after alpha-beta-depleted transplantation in children. TCRdb analysed the PCR reads with MiXCR anew, one entry per CDR3 protein. The table includes around 400,000 distinct CDR3 sequences, roughly 21% detected once. The sequences come from PBMCs from the stem cell graft donor, collected from the stem cell graft. These receptors came from a human donor who donated a stem cell graft to a child with acute myeloid leukemia. The CDR3 runs from the conserved cysteine through the conserved F or W. A D gene is named only where the DNA matches it firmly. The listing skips clone size in some rows; elsewhere it reads once, few, many or a size class.

v_call,clone_size,d_call,j_call,cdr3_nt,cdr3_aa
TRBV12-3/TRBV12-4,many,-,TRBJ2-7,TGTGCCAGCAGTTTCGAGCACGCCTACGAGCAGTACTTC,CASSFEHAYEQYF
TRBV5-1,few,TRBD2,TRBJ2-1,TGCGCCAGCTCCACTAGCGGGACCCACTCCTACAATGAGCAGTTCTTC,CASSTSGTHSYNEQFF
TRBV25-1,many,TRBD2,TRBJ2-1,TGTGCCAGCAGTGAATATGGGACTAGCGGGGACAATGAGCAGTTCTTC,CASSEYGTSGDNEQFF
TRBV5-1,-,-,TRBJ2-5,TGCGCCAGCAGCCGAGAGTCAGGGATCCAAGAGACCCAGTACTTC,CASSRESGIQETQYF
TRBV20-1,-,-,TRBJ2-1,TGCAGTGCTAGGAATGAGCAGTTCTTC,CSARNEQFF
TRBV24-1,-,TRBD1,TRBJ2-2,TGTGCCACCAGTGATTCACAGGGGTTCAGCACCGGGGAGCTGTTTTTT,CATSDSQGFSTGELFF
TRBV29-1,many,TRBD2,TRBJ2-1,TGCAGCGCGACTAGCGGGAGTTCTTGGAATGAGCAGTTCTTC,CSATSGSSWNEQFF
TRBV19,-,TRBD1,TRBJ2-1,TGTGCCAGTAGTGTAGGACAGGGGGCGGGTGAGCAGTTCTTC,CASSVGQGAGEQFF
TRBV5-1,few,-,TRBJ2-1,TGCGCCAGCAGTTCGGGACGGAAGCAGTTCTTC,CASSSGRKQFF
TRBV9,-,-,TRBJ2-3,TGTGCCAGCGGACCCCGGACGGTAGCACACACAGATACGCAGTATTTT,CASGPRTVAHTDTQYF
TRBV3-1,-,TRBD1,TRBJ2-7,TGTGCCAGCAGCCAAGTGGGACAGGGGACCGAGCAGTACTTC,CASSQVGQGTEQYF
TRBV15,few,-,TRBJ2-3,TGTGCCACCAGCAGAGGTACGGGTGTACGAGATACGCAGTATTTT,CATSRGTGVRDTQYF
TRBV29-1,many,-,TRBJ2-4,TGCAGCGTTGAAGGACGGGAAAACATTCAGTACTTC,CSVEGRENIQYF
TRBV7-9,few,-,TRBJ2-1,TGTGCCAGCAGCTCTCATCCGGGCAGCAACAATGAGCAGTTCTTC,CASSSHPGSNNEQFF
TRBV2,-,-,TRBJ2-1,TGTGCCAGCAGTGTGTCGGGCTCGGTACTCGAGCAGTTCTTC,CASSVSGSVLEQFF
TRBV27,-,TRBD2,TRBJ2-7,TGTGCCAGCAGTGAAGCCGGGACTAGCGGCTACGAGCAGTACTTC,CASSEAGTSGYEQYF
TRBV4-2,many,-,TRBJ2-6,TGTGCCAGCAGCCAGGCTGGGGCCAACGTCCTGACTTTC,CASSQAGANVLTF
TRBV10-3,-,-,TRBJ2-7,TGTGCCATCAGTGAGGGTAGAGTGCACGAGCAGTACTTC,CAISEGRVHEQYF
TRBV12-3/TRBV12-4,many,TRBD1,TRBJ1-1,TGTGCCAGCAGTGCGGGACAGATGAACACTGAAGCTTTCTTT,CASSAGQMNTEAFF
TRBV4-2,many,TRBD1,TRBJ2-5,TGTGCCAGCAGCCAAAGGGACAGGGGGGAGACCCAGTACTTC,CASSQRDRGETQYF
TRBV12-3/TRBV12-4,-,-,TRBJ2-1,TGTGCCAGCAGTTTTGCGGGTGCCTACAATGAGCAGTTCTTC,CASSFAGAYNEQFF
TRBV10-3,-,TRBD2,TRBJ2-1,TGTGCCATCAGTGGGACTAGAGGGGACAATGAGCAGTTCTTC,CAISGTRGDNEQFF
TRBV6-2/TRBV6-3,few,-,TRBJ2-1,TGTGCCAGCAGTTACTTTGGATTCTCTAGTAATGAGCAGTTCTTC,CASSYFGFSSNEQFF
TRBV20-1,many,TRBD2,TRBJ2-7,TGCAGTGTTCCCACTAGCGGTGACTACGAGCAGTACTTC,CSVPTSGDYEQYF
TRBV7-9,few,-,TRBJ2-7,TGTGCCAGCAGCCCATACCCGGGCGGCGAGCAGTACTTC,CASSPYPGGEQYF
TRBV29-1,many,TRBD2,TRBJ2-1,TGCAGCGCGGGACTAGCGGACAATGAGCAGTTCTTC,CSAGLADNEQFF
TRBV20-1,-,TRBD2,TRBJ2-1,TGCAGTTCCAAAACCGGGACTAGCTATGAGCAGTTCTTC,CSSKTGTSYEQFF
TRBV7-9,-,TRBD1,TRBJ2-1,TGTGCCAGCAGCCCGGGACAGGGGGAAGTCGGCCACAATGAGCAGTTCTTC,CASSPGQGEVGHNEQFF
TRBV27,-,-,TRBJ1-5,TGTGCCAGCAGTCCGGCGGCGGCGACTTATCAGCCCCAGCATTTT,CASSPAAATYQPQHF
TRBV12-3/TRBV12-4,-,-,TRBJ2-7,TGTGCCAGCAGTTTTGGGGGGATGGACCACGAGCAGTACTTC,CASSFGGMDHEQYF
TRBV5-1,many,-,TRBJ2-1,TGCGCCAGCACCCCCAATCCGGGACGGCAGAACAATGAGCAGTTCTTC,CASTPNPGRQNNEQFF
TRBV7-3,-,-,TRBJ2-6,TGTGCCAGCAGCTCTAGGGCCGGAGAGTCTGGGGCCAACGTCCTGACTTTC,CASSSRAGESGANVLTF
TRBV20-1,-,TRBD1,TRBJ2-4,TGCAGTGCTAGAGGAGGGACAGGGAAGGTTGGGGAACACATTCAGTACTTC,CSARGGTGKVGEHIQYF
TRBV4-1,-,-,TRBJ1-1,TGCGCCAGCAGCCAAGAACAGTACGCTGAAGCTTTCTTT,CASSQEQYAEAFF
TRBV28,-,-,TRBJ2-3,TGTGCCAGCAGGCCCCCCTGGCGGGCTAGCACAGATACGCAGTATTTT,CASRPPWRASTDTQYF
TRBV2,few,-,TRBJ1-3,TGTGCCAGCAGTGAGGTGGGTGTCGGAAACACCATATATTTT,CASSEVGVGNTIYF
TRBV7-2,many,TRBD2,TRBJ2-1,TGTGCCAGCAGCGGGGGACTAGCGGGCTACAATGAGCAGTTCTTC,CASSGGLAGYNEQFF
TRBV4-1,few,-,TRBJ2-1,TGCGCCAGCAGCCAAGGGCGGGATGAGCAGTTCTTC,CASSQGRDEQFF
TRBV5-1,many,TRBD1,TRBJ2-7,TGCGCCAGTACCCGGACAGGCGCACCCTACGAGCAGTACTTC,CASTRTGAPYEQYF
TRBV27,few,-,TRBJ2-7,TGTGCCACGGGCCCGGGACACCTTTCGGGCGAGCAGTACTTC,CATGPGHLSGEQYF
TRBV5-1,few,-,TRBJ2-7,TGCGCCAGCAGCTCACTTTGGGGTTACGAGCAGTACTTC,CASSSLWGYEQYF
TRBV28,few,-,TRBJ2-4,TGTGCCAGCAGTCTCCCAGGGTCCAAAAACATTCAGTACTTC,CASSLPGSKNIQYF
TRBV6-2/TRBV6-3,few,-,TRBJ2-7,TGTGCCAGCGGACGCTTGGTCAGCCCCTACGAGCAGTACTTC,CASGRLVSPYEQYF
TRBV6-4,-,TRBD1,TRBJ1-5,TGTGCCAGCAGTGACTCCCCAGGGGGGGGCAATCAGCCCCAGCATTTT,CASSDSPGGGNQPQHF
TRBV20-1,-,-,TRBJ1-5,TGCAGTGCCCTTATCACCGGGACATTCGTCAATCAGCCCCAGCATTTT,CSALITGTFVNQPQHF
TRBV3-1,-,-,TRBJ1-2,TGTGCCAGCAGCCAAGAGGTGGACAGACATGGCTACACCTTC,CASSQEVDRHGYTF
TRBV24-1,-,-,TRBJ2-7,TGTGCCACCAGTGATTGGAGGAGCTCCTACGAGCAGTACTTC,CATSDWRSSYEQYF
TRBV20-1,-,-,TRBJ2-7,TGCAGTGCTAGAAGATATAGCGGAAATTCCTCCTACGAGCAGTACTTC,CSARRYSGNSSYEQYF
TRBV3-1,-,-,TRBJ2-7,TGTGCCAGCAGCCAAGTCTTGACCGCGGAGCAGTACTTC,CASSQVLTAEQYF
TRBV6-2/TRBV6-3,many,TRBD2,TRBJ2-1,TGTGCCAGCAGTACCCAGGGACTAGCGGGAGTGGGGTTCTCCTACAATGAGCAGTTCTTC,CASSTQGLAGVGFSYNEQFF
TRBV20-1,-,TRBD2,TRBJ2-7,TGCAGTGCCCCCAGGTGGGAGGGCTCCTACGAGCAGTACTTC,CSAPRWEGSYEQYF
TRBV4-2,-,TRBD2,TRBJ2-7,TGTGCCAGCAGCCCCACCTTGGCTACTAGCGGGAGCTTAAGGTACGAGCAGTACTTC,CASSPTLATSGSLRYEQYF
TRBV20-1,few,TRBD2,TRBJ2-5,TGCAGTGCCTATAGCGGGAGGGCCGGTGAGACCCAGTACTTC,CSAYSGRAGETQYF
TRBV12-3/TRBV12-4,many,-,TRBJ2-3,TGTGCCAGCAGTTTGAGCGCGGGCACAGATACGCAGTATTTT,CASSLSAGTDTQYF
TRBV27,few,TRBD1,TRBJ2-1,TGTGCCAGCAAACAGACAAGAGGGACAGGGTACTACAATGAGCAGTTCTTC,CASKQTRGTGYYNEQFF
TRBV28,-,-,TRBJ1-6,TGTGCCAGCAGTTTTGGGAATTCACCCCTCCACTTT,CASSFGNSPLHF
TRBV25-1,-,TRBD2,TRBJ2-7,TGTGCCAGCAGCATCGGGACTAGCGGCGCCTACGAGCAGTACTTC,CASSIGTSGAYEQYF
TRBV28,-,-,TRBJ2-7,TGTGCCAGCTGGCCCCGGGAAGACTCCTACGAGCAGTACTTC,CASWPREDSYEQYF
TRBV6-5,-,TRBD2,TRBJ2-2,TGTGCCAGCAGTTACTCGAGGGGTAGCGGGAGAATGAACACCGGGGAGCTGTTTTTT,CASSYSRGSGRMNTGELFF